This T cell receptor beta chain originates from a study of graft-versus-host responses after intestinal transplantation. The V gene lost 2 bases and the J gene lost 4 bases, with 12 bases spanning the gap. This CDR3 region has 15 residues. The germline gives CDR1 SNHLY, CDR2 FYNNEI. TCRdb keeps only in-frame clones here, not all; method: immunoSEQ multiplex PCR. The table has tens of thousands of clones, roughly 90% seen once. Study-wide points: Early post-transplant HvG declines tracked with peak circulating GvH clone levels.

Concerning this clone itself: Its antigen remains unknown.

The clonotype comes from a human donor who received an intestinal transplant. Specimen: unstimulated CD8+ T cells sorted from spleen or lymph node cells, collected before intestinal transplant. V gene TRBV2 combines with J gene TRBJ1-3; no reliable D call. The CDR3 reads CASSELSGMGNTIYF. The CDR3 DNA follows: TGTGCCAGCAGTGAATTATCGGGGATGGGAAACACCATATATTTT.